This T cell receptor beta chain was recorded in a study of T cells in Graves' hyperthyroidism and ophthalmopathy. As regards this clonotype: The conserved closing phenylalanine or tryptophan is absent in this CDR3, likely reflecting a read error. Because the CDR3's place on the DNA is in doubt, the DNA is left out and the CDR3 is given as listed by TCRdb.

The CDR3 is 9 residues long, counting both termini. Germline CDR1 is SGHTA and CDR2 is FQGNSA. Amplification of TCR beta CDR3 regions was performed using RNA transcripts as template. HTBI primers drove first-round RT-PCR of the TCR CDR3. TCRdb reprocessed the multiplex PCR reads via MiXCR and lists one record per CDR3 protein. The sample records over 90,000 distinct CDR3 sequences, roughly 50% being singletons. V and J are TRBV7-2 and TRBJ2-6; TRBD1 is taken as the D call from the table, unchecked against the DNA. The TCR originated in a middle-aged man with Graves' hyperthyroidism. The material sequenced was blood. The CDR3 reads CASSSRLDT.